This T cell receptor (beta chain) was identified in a study of T cells in Graves' hyperthyroidism and ophthalmopathy. Findings of the study overall: A 13 V-J model separated ophthalmopathy from stable hyperthyroidism.

Patients aged 18 to 65 had newly diagnosed hyperthyroidism of under 2 months' duration. Patients showing uncontrolled infection, other autoimmune disease, pregnancy or lactation were ineligible. This clonotype was counted at least ten times. Its specificity is unknown. It was RNA transcripts that yielded the amplified TCR beta CDR3 regions. TCR CDR3 underwent first-round RT-PCR with the HTBI primer set. TCRdb independently ran MiXCR on the multiplex PCR reads; one entry per CDR3 protein. This repertoire shows 550,000 to 650,000 distinct CDR3 sequences, around 13% found once; its top ten account for approximately 14%. The sample consisted of blood. This receptor was obtained from a woman aged 40 to 50 with Graves' hyperthyroidism.

CDR3 region: CASRRTGAEQYF. The CDR3 nucleotides are TGTGCCAGCAGAAGGACAGGGGCCGAGCAGTACTTC. This chain joins TRBV6-1 and TRBJ2-7; 9 bases line up with TRBD1. With V trimmed by 6 bases and J by 6 bases, 3 bases remained unmatched. The CDR3 spans 12 residues. CDR1 and CDR2 from the germline V gene are MNHNS and SASEGT.